The T cell receptor beta chain under discussion was sequenced for a study of T cell repertoires in cytomegalovirus infection. The overall study: Peptides in the study included HLA-C-restricted and HLA-B-restricted CMV epitopes. Overall study findings and caveats: Ex vivo, HLA-C-restricted CMV-specific TCR beta clonotypes prevailed over the rest of the response.

The CDR3 length is 15 residues. The germline V gene has CDR1 SGHTA and CDR2 FQGNSA. V lost 2 bases to trimming and J lost 4 bases, with 12 bases between them. TCRdb re-called the reads with MiXCR, one entry per CDR3 protein. The repertoire holds 700,000 to 850,000 distinct CDR3 sequences, with 30% to 35% as singletons. This clonotype has at least ten counts. Its specificity is unknown. This chain links TRBV7-2 with TRBJ2-1; possibly TRBD2 for D (7 bases). This receptor was taken from a human donor in good health (CMV status not recorded). Some clones in this sample may be carry-over from other donors' samples. The material sequenced was cultured CD8+ T cells from PBMCs, taken from culture after CMV antigen stimulation. DNA of the CDR3: TGTGCCAGCAGCTTAAGGGGGGGGACGTACAATGAGCAGTTCTTC. Translated: CASSLRGGTYNEQFF.